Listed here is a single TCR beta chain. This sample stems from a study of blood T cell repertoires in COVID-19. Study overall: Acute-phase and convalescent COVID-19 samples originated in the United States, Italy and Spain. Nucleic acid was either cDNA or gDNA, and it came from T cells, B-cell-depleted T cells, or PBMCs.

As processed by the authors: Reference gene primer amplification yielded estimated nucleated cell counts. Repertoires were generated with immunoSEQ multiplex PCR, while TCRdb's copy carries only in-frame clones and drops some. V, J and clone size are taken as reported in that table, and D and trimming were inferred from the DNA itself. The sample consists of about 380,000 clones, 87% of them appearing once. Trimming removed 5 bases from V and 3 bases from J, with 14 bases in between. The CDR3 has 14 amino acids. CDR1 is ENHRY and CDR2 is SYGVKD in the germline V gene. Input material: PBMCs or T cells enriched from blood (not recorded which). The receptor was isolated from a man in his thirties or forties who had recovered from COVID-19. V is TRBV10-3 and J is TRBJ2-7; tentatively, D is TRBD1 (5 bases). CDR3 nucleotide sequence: TGTGCCATCAGTCCGAGACAGCAAGACTACGAGCAGTACTTC. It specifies CAISPRQQDYEQYF.